This TCR beta chain was identified during a study of brain T cells in children with intractable seizures. Using immunoSEQ multiplex PCR, the repertoire was profiled, and TCRdb retains in-frame clones only, with some absent. The sample lists 100,000 to 120,000 clones, roughly 94% occurring once. As concerns this clone: What it binds is not known.

The sequenced cases were selected for having the highest brain T cell transcript signatures. General study findings and limits: Patients' HCMV serostatus was unknown; virus specificity rests on CDR3 similarity alone.

The receptor was derived from a boy under two years old with hemimegalencephaly and intractable seizures. Here the sequenced sample was peripheral blood, taken at surgery.

The CDR3 coding sequence is TGTGCCAGCAGCGTGGGCGTCCCTGCGGCTAATGAAAAACTGTTTTTT. This translates into CASSVGVPAANEKLFF. The chain recombines TRBV7-9 with TRBJ1-4, with D unclear. V lost 5 bases and J lost 3, with 16 bases in between. Germline V CDR1 and CDR2: SEHNR, FQNEAQ (reference sequence). The CDR3 is made up of 16 amino acids.